The rows below give T cell receptor beta chains drawn from one sample of a study of cytomegalovirus exposure and HLA in healthy donors. The table came from immunoSEQ multiplex PCR; TCRdb's copy has only in-frame clones and leaves some out. Reported are more than 100,000 clones; the ten largest clones contain less than 2%. Material: PBMCs. These receptors were collected from a woman aged 40 to 50 in good health and CMV-seronegative. CDR3s include the opening cysteine and the closing phenylalanine or tryptophan. Fields, in order: CDR3 protein, V gene, J gene.

CDR3 protein: CASSLVGQANYGYTF; V gene: TRBV5-1; J gene: TRBJ1-2
CDR3 protein: CASSFSGGSEKLFF; V gene: TRBV5-4; J gene: TRBJ1-4
CDR3 protein: CASRPSSYNEQFF; V gene: TRBV6-5; J gene: TRBJ2-1
CDR3 protein: CASSYFEGSYTF; V gene: TRBV6-5; J gene: TRBJ1-2
CDR3 protein: CASSEQGRGMGTEAFF; V gene: TRBV25-1; J gene: TRBJ1-1
CDR3 protein: CASSVALNRGGNTEAFF; V gene: TRBV9; J gene: TRBJ1-1
CDR3 protein: CASSARQGMNTEAFF; V gene: TRBV9; J gene: TRBJ1-1
CDR3 protein: CASSGPGQTYEQYF; V gene: TRBV6-1; J gene: TRBJ2-7
CDR3 protein: CASSEMGGGGYTF; V gene: TRBV2; J gene: TRBJ1-2
CDR3 protein: CASSSSGGSGYTF; V gene: TRBV7-3; J gene: TRBJ1-2
CDR3 protein: CATIRGTGEYGYTF; V gene: TRBV6-5; J gene: TRBJ1-2
CDR3 protein: CAIGRGTGTEAFF; V gene: TRBV10-3; J gene: TRBJ1-1
CDR3 protein: CATSKGEGAGTYNEQFF; V gene: TRBV15; J gene: TRBJ2-1
CDR3 protein: CASSPSQTGNSPLHF; V gene: TRBV4-3; J gene: TRBJ1-6
CDR3 protein: CASSVGTGISGANVLTF; V gene: TRBV9; J gene: TRBJ2-6
CDR3 protein: CASSQAQNQETQYF; V gene: TRBV19; J gene: TRBJ2-5
CDR3 protein: CASSADSLVTEAFF; V gene: TRBV5-1; J gene: TRBJ1-1
CDR3 protein: CASTKGAVSGYNEQFF; V gene: TRBV7-2; J gene: TRBJ2-1
CDR3 protein: CASMDSQYNEQFF; V gene: TRBV7-3; J gene: TRBJ2-1
CDR3 protein: CASSLDTGGRTEAFF; V gene: TRBV7-9; J gene: TRBJ1-1
CDR3 protein: CASSLELAGGTHTGELFF; V gene: TRBV11-3; J gene: TRBJ2-2
CDR3 protein: CASSEARGRGSPLHF; V gene: TRBV2; J gene: TRBJ1-6
CDR3 protein: CASSVRDRSSWEQFF; V gene: TRBV5-4; J gene: TRBJ2-1
CDR3 protein: CASSLDRSYEQYF; V gene: TRBV7-2; J gene: TRBJ2-7
CDR3 protein: CASSLARGSEAFF; V gene: TRBV7-6; J gene: TRBJ1-1
CDR3 protein: CASSLAFRGGTDTQYF; V gene: TRBV11-1; J gene: TRBJ2-3
CDR3 protein: CASSQATSPTGYTF; V gene: TRBV14; J gene: TRBJ1-2
CDR3 protein: CASSQVSGEIGELFF; V gene: TRBV4-2; J gene: TRBJ2-2
CDR3 protein: CASSLRVGAGYGYTF; V gene: TRBV11-2; J gene: TRBJ1-2
CDR3 protein: CASSLLWADRSTDTQYF; V gene: TRBV7-8; J gene: TRBJ2-3
CDR3 protein: CASSIAQGTDTQYF; V gene: TRBV5-1; J gene: TRBJ2-3
CDR3 protein: CASTPGAGDNEQFF; V gene: TRBV2; J gene: TRBJ2-1
CDR3 protein: CASSPREGGIQYF; V gene: TRBV7-3; J gene: TRBJ2-4
CDR3 protein: CASSYLSPGFSGNTIYF; V gene: TRBV6-9; J gene: TRBJ1-3
CDR3 protein: CASSFLRLAGGGETQYF; V gene: TRBV5-6; J gene: TRBJ2-5
CDR3 protein: CATSLRTVNEKLFF; V gene: TRBV15; J gene: TRBJ1-4
CDR3 protein: CASSGLAGGHDEQFF; V gene: TRBV5-1; J gene: TRBJ2-1
CDR3 protein: CASTPVRQGFWEQYF; V gene: TRBV28; J gene: TRBJ2-7
CDR3 protein: CASSLARQPHQPQHF; V gene: TRBV28; J gene: TRBJ1-5
CDR3 protein: CASSFRDQPQHF; V gene: TRBV7-2; J gene: TRBJ1-5
CDR3 protein: CASSPGRAQYF; V gene: TRBV7-2; J gene: TRBJ2-3
CDR3 protein: CASSLAGGSSYEQYF; V gene: TRBV5-8; J gene: TRBJ2-7
CDR3 protein: CASGLTSPGQGENYGYTF; V gene: TRBV12-5; J gene: TRBJ1-2
CDR3 protein: CASSSSGGGEEQFF; V gene: TRBV7-6; J gene: TRBJ2-1
CDR3 protein: CASSQLGGGASDTQYF; V gene: TRBV5-5; J gene: TRBJ2-3